Each of the 11 T cell receptor beta chains below was sequenced from the same sample in a study of breast tumors, draining lymph nodes, adjacent tissues. The lymph nodes were axillary draining lymph nodes from breast cancer patients. Each CDR3 protein is one row after TCRdb ran MiXCR on the multiplex PCR reads. The sample has more than 100,000 distinct CDR3 sequences, more than 20% seen once; the top ten hold about 2.4%. Sequenced sample: axillary lymph node tissue. All receptors derive from a female donor with breast cancer. Some clones in this sample may be carry-over from other donors' samples.

This clonotype was observed at least ten times. The rearrangement links TRBV2 to TRBJ2-5; D perhaps matches TRBD2 (5 bases). From germline, CDR1 is SNHLY and CDR2 FYNNEI. The CDR3 has 13 residues. V was pared by 1 base and J by 7 bases, with 10 bases between. DNA for the CDR3: TGTGCCAGCAGTGAAGATTTAGGAGGGACCCAGTACTTC. Amino acid sequence: CASSEDLGGTQYF.

This clonotype was detected many times. The V and J genes are TRBV7-2 and TRBJ2-7; TRBD2 matches at 10 bases. Germline loops: CDR1 SGHTA, CDR2 FQGNSA. This CDR3 comprises 16 residues. J gave up 2 bases and V 2 bases, and 6 bases lay outside the gene matches. In DNA, the CDR3 is TGTGCCAGCAGCTTAAGCGGGAGGGCTACTACCTACGAGCAGTACTTC. Encoded protein: CASSLSGRATTYEQYF.

Details on this clonotype: A much larger clone lies a single base off, so this may be a read error. The chain is built from TRBV30 and TRBJ1-6, with D tentatively TRBD1 (5 bases). The CDR3 runs 13 residues. Germline loops: CDR1 GTSNPN, CDR2 SVGIG (reference sequence). Deletions cut 3 bases from V and 5 bases from J, with 8 bases between. For the CDR3, the DNA is TGTGCCTGGAGGGGGCAGGATAATTCACCCCTCCACTTT. The encoded protein is CAWRGQDNSPLHF.

This clonotype showed up many times. The genes are TRBV6-1 and TRBJ2-2; D is possibly TRBD2 (6 bases). The CDR3 has 15 amino acids. V lost 10 bases and J lost 4, with 19 bases in between. CDR1 is MNHNS, CDR2 SASEGT, per germline. Here the CDR3 DNA reads TGTGCCACCCCGGAGGAGGGAGGACCCACCGGGGAGCTGTTTTTT. Protein sequence: CATPEEGGPTGELFF.

To note about this clonotype: This may arise from a read error, as a much more abundant clone is one base away. The rearrangement joins TRBV29-1 to TRBJ2-2; D possibly corresponds to TRBD1 (5 bases). The V gene's germline CDR1 is SQVTM and CDR2 ANQGSEA. V was clipped by 5 bases and J by 4 bases, with 8 bases between them. The length of the CDR3 is 12 residues. CDR3 sequence reads: CSVRRGTGELFF. The CDR3 DNA reads as TGCAGCGTTAGAAGGGGCACCGGGGAGCTGTTTTTT.

This clonotype was counted many times. The J gene is TRBJ2-1, the V gene TRBV6-5; 9 nucleotides match TRBD2. Germline V lookup: CDR1 MNHEY, CDR2 SVGAGI. V shed 3 bases and J 7 bases; nucleotides not matched to a gene: 7. The CDR3 loop spans 15 amino acids. The CDR3 reads CASSYTAGGGNEQFF. The CDR3 region has the DNA TGTGCCAGCAGTTATACCGCGGGAGGGGGTAATGAGCAGTTCTTC.

This clonotype was found many times. This rearrangement joins TRBV5-4 to TRBJ2-3, with D tentatively TRBD2 (6 bases). Trimming left V 4 bases short and J 6 bases short, with 15 bases between. Per germline, CDR1 SGHNT and CDR2 YYREEE (reference sequence). CDR3 length equals 14 residues. The CDR3 DNA reads as TGTGCCAGCAGCCTCCCGACTAGGCCGGATACGCAGTATTTT. Protein sequence: CASSLPTRPDTQYF.

A single count supports this clonotype. A single base separates this from a much larger clone, so it may be a read error. The V call is TRBV24-1, the J call TRBJ2-2, with D possibly being TRBD2 (7 bases). The CDR3 runs 15 residues. Germline lookup yields CDR1 KGHDR and CDR2 SFDVKD. The CDR3 here is CATSARGGGVGEPFF. The CDR3, as DNA: TGTGCCACCAGTGCCAGGGGAGGGGGTGTCGGGGAGCCGTTTTTT.

This clonotype was seen ten or more times. V usage is TRBV10-2 and J usage is TRBJ1-2; D is undetermined. Germline CDR1 and CDR2: WSHSY and SAAADI. CDR3 length: 13 residues. V gave up 2 bases and J gave up 3 bases, with 7 bases separating them. DNA for the CDR3: TGCGCCAGCAGTGAGGCAGATTACTATGGCTACACCTTC. This codes for CASSEADYYGYTF.

As to this clonotype: A read error may explain this, as a much larger clone is one base away. The chain has TRBV5-1 and TRBJ1-4, with D unresolved. CDR1 and CDR2 (germline): SGHRS, YFSETQ. The V end lost 0 bases, the J end lost 4 bases, and 10 bases lay between the germline ends. The CDR3 consists of 15 residues. The CDR3 DNA reads as TGCGCCAGCAGCTTGGAAGGAAGGTTTAATGAAAAACTGTTTTTT. Translation gives CASSLEGRFNEKLFF. Complete variable domain (other parts from reference TRBV5-1 and TRBJ1-4): KAGVTQTPRYLIKTRGQQVTLSCSPISGHRSVSWYQQTPGQGLQFLFEYFSETQRNKGNFPGRFSGRQFSNSRSEMNVSTLELGDSALYLCASSLEGRFNEKLFFGSGTQLSVL.

This clonotype was found many times. The chain couples TRBV7-2 to TRBJ2-3; TRBD1 is a possible D gene (6 bases). The CDR3 loop spans 15 amino acids. Trimming cost V 5 bases and J 2 bases, with 14 bases left between them. Germline values: CDR1 SGHTA, CDR2 FQGNSA. The CDR3 DNA reads as TGTGCCAGCAGCCCCCAGGGGAGCGTCACAGATACGCAGTATTTT. This translates into CASSPQGSVTDTQYF.